A selection of T cell receptor beta chains follows, all from one sample in a study of blood T cell repertoires in COVID-19. Sequencing used immunoSEQ multiplex PCR; TCRdb keeps in-frame clones, though not all of them. The sample lists about 94,000 clones; around 86% were seen once. The sequenced sample was peripheral blood. These receptors all stem from a woman older than 75 with acute or convalescent COVID-19. Both conserved end residues are trimmed from each CDR3. Only part of the rows carry a size: once, few, many, or a class if the clone is expanded.

J: TRBJ2-1; size: NA; V: TRBV19; CDR3: ASRKAGGPGDEQF
J: TRBJ2-7; size: NA; V: TRBV15; CDR3: ATSQVVAGSYEQY
J: TRBJ1-1; size: NA; V: TRBV6-5; CDR3: ASSISGTGKEAF
J: TRBJ2-1; size: NA; V: TRBV10-3; CDR3: AISPVRGYNEQF
J: TRBJ1-2; size: once; V: TRBV20-1; CDR3: SASHRQRNGYT
J: TRBJ1-5; size: NA; V: TRBV6-5; CDR3: ASRDTRGNQPQH
J: TRBJ2-2; size: NA; V: TRBV7-2; CDR3: ASSLNNPGELF
J: TRBJ2-7; size: once; V: TRBV3-1/TRBV3-2; CDR3: ASSRGSNPYEQY
J: TRBJ1-2; size: NA; V: TRBV10-3; CDR3: AISTGNYGYT
J: TRBJ2-1; size: NA; V: TRBV7-3; CDR3: ASSLRLGGYNEQF
J: TRBJ2-7; size: NA; V: TRBV5-1; CDR3: ASRWDRSSYEQY
J: TRBJ1-1; size: NA; V: TRBV19; CDR3: ASSKGQGSTEAF
J: TRBJ1-1; size: NA; V: TRBV6-5; CDR3: ASSYSRQGNTEAF
J: TRBJ1-5; size: NA; V: TRBV16; CDR3: ASSLMARGNQPQH
J: TRBJ2-3; size: once; V: TRBV2; CDR3: ASSEAPYADTQY
J: TRBJ2-7; size: NA; V: TRBV6-6; CDR3: ASSYGGGSYEQY
J: TRBJ1-1; size: NA; V: TRBV7-9; CDR3: ASSQQANTEAF
J: TRBJ1-1; size: NA; V: TRBV5-5; CDR3: ASSFSGTGATEAF
J: TRBJ2-3; size: NA; V: TRBV5-6; CDR3: ASSPQGSGRNTDTQY
J: TRBJ1-4; size: NA; V: TRBV19; CDR3: ASSIPRTGERRSEKLF
J: TRBJ2-1; size: NA; V: TRBV3-1/TRBV3-2; CDR3: ASSQSVASGDKYNEQF
J: TRBJ1-6; size: once; V: TRBV14; CDR3: ASSQGKGVGNSPLH
J: TRBJ1-5; size: NA; V: TRBV30; CDR3: AWNRYSNQPQH
J: TRBJ2-2; size: NA; V: TRBV27; CDR3: ASGNGGPNTGELF
J: TRBJ1-6; size: NA; V: TRBV6-5; CDR3: ASSLGREAPLH
J: TRBJ2-1; size: NA; V: TRBV28; CDR3: ASQLAGGTDNEQF
J: TRBJ2-3; size: NA; V: TRBV7-3; CDR3: ASSGGNTDTQY
J: TRBJ1-5; size: NA; V: TRBV19; CDR3: ASTRGRFGDQPQH
J: TRBJ1-2; size: NA; V: TRBV19; CDR3: ASSSGDRGIYGYT
J: TRBJ1-3; size: NA; V: TRBV5-8; CDR3: ASSLDRGSGNTIY
J: TRBJ2-2; size: NA; V: TRBV18; CDR3: ASSRTSGSNTGELF
J: TRBJ2-1; size: NA; V: TRBV19; CDR3: ASRSTGTGHYNEQF
J: TRBJ2-7; size: NA; V: TRBV29-1; CDR3: SVKTGTGAYEQY
J: TRBJ1-4; size: NA; V: TRBV5-1; CDR3: ASSLGRVNEKLF
J: TRBJ1-1; size: NA; V: TRBV6-5; CDR3: ASRRDRPGAEAF
J: TRBJ1-3; size: NA; V: TRBV5-1; CDR3: ASSFGQGVFGNTIY
J: TRBJ1-1; size: NA; V: TRBV19; CDR3: ASRQVDRVAEAF
J: TRBJ1-4; size: NA; V: TRBV15; CDR3: ATSSLEGEKLF
J: TRBJ1-1; size: NA; V: TRBV16; CDR3: ASSPHRENTEAF
J: TRBJ2-5; size: NA; V: TRBV18; CDR3: ASSSSRPTGGETQY
J: TRBJ1-1; size: NA; V: TRBV25-1; CDR3: ASSEPDREAF
J: TRBJ1-1; size: NA; V: TRBV19; CDR3: ASSIWHRGNTEAF
J: TRBJ1-4; size: NA; V: TRBV19; CDR3: ASSRTGLATNEKLF
J: TRBJ1-1; size: NA; V: TRBV11-2; CDR3: ASSLQRGNTEAF
J: TRBJ2-1; size: NA; V: TRBV18; CDR3: ASSPRYQGRNEQF
J: TRBJ2-3; size: NA; V: TRBV4-1; CDR3: ASSLATSGNPPDTQY
J: TRBJ2-7; size: NA; V: TRBV27; CDR3: ASSPRQGAPREQY
J: TRBJ2-5; size: NA; V: TRBV7-2; CDR3: ASSLKHRGGETQY
J: TRBJ1-2; size: NA; V: TRBV29-1; CDR3: SVVRSAYGYT
J: TRBJ2-2; size: NA; V: TRBV19; CDR3: ASSLNSVSGANTGELF
J: TRBJ2-7; size: NA; V: TRBV10-3; CDR3: AISNGSYEQY
J: TRBJ2-1; size: NA; V: TRBV5-4; CDR3: ASSTTSGGANEQF
J: TRBJ2-2; size: once; V: TRBV4-2; CDR3: ASSQRTSGGANTGELF
J: TRBJ1-1; size: NA; V: TRBV3-1/TRBV3-2; CDR3: ASAQGMGEAF
J: TRBJ2-5; size: NA; V: TRBV19; CDR3: ASSTQGAPETQY